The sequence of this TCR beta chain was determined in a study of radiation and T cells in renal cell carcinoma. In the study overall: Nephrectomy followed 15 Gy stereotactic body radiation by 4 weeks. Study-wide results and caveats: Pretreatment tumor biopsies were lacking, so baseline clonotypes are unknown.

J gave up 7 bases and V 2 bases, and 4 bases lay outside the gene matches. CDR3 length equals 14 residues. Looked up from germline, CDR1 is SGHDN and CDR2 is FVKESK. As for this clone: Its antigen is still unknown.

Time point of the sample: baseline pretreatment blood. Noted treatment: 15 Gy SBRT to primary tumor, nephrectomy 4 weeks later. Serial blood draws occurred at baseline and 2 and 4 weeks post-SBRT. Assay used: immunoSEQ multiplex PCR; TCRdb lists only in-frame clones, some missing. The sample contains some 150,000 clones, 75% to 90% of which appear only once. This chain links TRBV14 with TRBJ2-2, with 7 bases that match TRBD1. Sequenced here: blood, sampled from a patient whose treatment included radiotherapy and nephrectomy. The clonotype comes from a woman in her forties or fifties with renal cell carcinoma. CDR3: CASSQTGEGGELFF. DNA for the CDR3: TGTGCCAGCAGCCAAACAGGGGAAGGCGGGGAGCTGTTTTTT.